Below, 5 T cell receptor beta chains from the same sample are listed, as sequenced in a study of glioma-infiltrating T cells after dendritic cell vaccination. TCRdb keeps only in-frame clones here, not all; method: immunoSEQ multiplex PCR. The sample includes around 100,000 clones, approximately 80% of them seen just once. The sequencing here drew on blood, taken before dendritic cell vaccination. Receptors originate from a human donor with glioblastoma.

The chain is built from TRBV2 and TRBJ2-7; 13 bases map to TRBD2. This CDR3 region has 15 residues. In germline, CDR1 is SNHLY, CDR2 FYNNEI. The ends lost 5 bases at V and 4 bases at J; junction bases unmatched: 5. This CDR3 reads CASSPRTSGGYEQYF. Here the CDR3 DNA reads TGTGCCAGCAGTCCCCGGACTAGCGGGGGATACGAGCAGTACTTC.

The chain links TRBV5-8 to TRBJ1-6; 7 bases fit TRBD1. This CDR3 has 15 residues. J was trimmed by 10 bases and V by 5 bases; bases with no gene match: 12. Germline V gives CDR1 SGHTS, CDR2 YDEGEE. CDR3 sequence: CASSKRQGGPSPLHF. The CDR3 nucleotides read TGTGCCAGCAGTAAAAGACAGGGAGGTCCCTCACCCCTCCACTTT.

This chain connects TRBV9 to TRBJ2-5; the match to TRBD1 covers 8 bases. This CDR3 spans 14 amino acids. The J segment lost 5 bases and the V segment lost 4 bases, leaving 7 bases of the junction unmatched. CDR1 SGDLS and CDR2 YYNGEE come from the germline V gene. Here the CDR3 DNA reads TGTGCCAGCAGCCCCGGACAGGGTTTGGAGACCCAGTACTTC. Translating gives CASSPGQGLETQYF. Together with reference TRBV9 and TRBJ2-5, the CDR3 gives the full variable domain: DSGVTQTPKHLITATGQRVTLRCSPRSGDLSVYWYQQSLDQGLQFLIQYYNGEERAKGNILERFSAQQFPDLHSELNLSSLELGDSALYFCASSPGQGLETQYFGPGTRLLVL.

This clone was seen only once. The gene calls are TRBV15 and TRBJ1-2; D is ambiguous. V was shortened by 0 bases and J by 8 bases, with 16 bases between the two germline ends. CDR1 is LNHNV, CDR2 YYDKDF, per germline (reference sequence). This CDR3 has 15 amino acids. CDR3 in amino acids: CATSRDITRGQGYTF. The CDR3 DNA is TGTGCCACCAGCAGAGATATTACCAGAGGCCAAGGCTACACCTTC.

The chain employs TRBV6-6 and TRBJ2-7; the match to TRBD1 covers 9 bases. The CDR3 length is 15 residues. Germline V gene lookup returns CDR1 MNHNY and CDR2 SVGAGI (reference sequence). The V segment lost 5 bases and the J segment 4 bases; nucleotides outside the gene matches: 9. The CDR3: CASSGGTGSAYEQYF. CDR3 DNA sequence: TGTGCCAGCAGTGGCGGGACAGGGAGTGCGTACGAGCAGTACTTC.